A selection of T cell receptor beta chains follows, all from one sample in a study of blood T cells in healthy people across ages. In TCRdb, the 5' RACE reads were re-called with MiXCR into one record per CDR3 protein. The table has about 810,000 distinct CDR3 sequences, 36% seen once. Input material: blood. The origin of the receptors is a man aged 18 to 30 in good health. Each CDR3 is given with its conserved first and last residue. The order of the fields is V gene, clone size, D gene, J gene, CDR3 protein, CDR3 DNA. The D gene is left open where the match is weak. Clone sizes are given selectively: once, few, many, or a class where the clone is expanded.

>TRBV10-3|once|-|TRBJ2-5
CAISGDGFYNEQYF
TGTGCCATCAGTGGGGATGGGTTCTACAATGAGCAGTACTTC
>TRBV7-6|-|-|TRBJ2-2
CASSNTPGGGGTGELFF
TGTGCCAGCAGCAACACCCCGGGCGGGGGCGGAACCGGGGAGCTGTTTTTT
>TRBV6-5|-|-|TRBJ2-7
CASSLTGRTYEQYF
TGTGCCAGCAGTCTGACAGGTAGAACATACGAGCAGTACTTC
>TRBV27|-|TRBD1|TRBJ1-1
CASSRQGLVAFF
TGTGCCAGCAGCCGACAGGGACTTGTAGCTTTCTTT
>TRBV6-6|few|-|TRBJ1-1
CASSSKGSMNTEAFF
TGTGCCAGCAGTTCAAAGGGCTCTATGAACACTGAAGCTTTCTTT
>TRBV20-1|few|-|TRBJ1-2
CSARPTGRSYGYTF
TGTAGTGCTAGACCCACGGGACGGTCTTATGGCTACACCTTC
>TRBV6-2/TRBV6-3|few|-|TRBJ2-3
CASRQDLTDTQYF
TGTGCCAGCAGACAGGACCTCACAGATACGCAGTATTTT
>TRBV12-3/TRBV12-4|many|-|TRBJ1-2
CASSPQGGAGNGYTF
TGTGCCAGCAGTCCTCAGGGAGGGGCAGGCAATGGCTACACCTTC
>TRBV20-1|-|-|TRBJ2-1
CSASRSGVYNEQFF
TGCAGTGCTAGTCGGAGCGGAGTATACAATGAGCAGTTCTTC
>TRBV10-3|-|-|TRBJ1-2
CAIRTHHRNSNYGYTF
TGTGCCATCAGAACACACCACAGGAACTCTAACTATGGCTACACCTTC
>TRBV7-2|few|TRBD2|TRBJ2-3
CASSPNSGSTDTQYF
TGTGCCAGCAGCCCGAATAGCGGGAGCACAGATACGCAGTATTTT
>TRBV29-1|-|TRBD1|TRBJ2-2
CSGQDRVPGELFF
TGCAGCGGCCAGGACAGGGTCCCCGGGGAGCTGTTTTTT
>TRBV27|-|-|TRBJ2-5
CASSLIQGQGETQYF
TGTGCCAGCAGTTTAATCCAGGGCCAGGGAGAGACCCAGTACTTC
>TRBV6-5|-|-|TRBJ1-6
CASSYSPQLGNSPLHF
TGTGCCAGCAGTTACTCCCCACAGCTAGGAAATTCACCCCTCCACTTT
>TRBV7-3|few|TRBD1|TRBJ2-1
CASSLTRDRGNEQFF
TGTGCCAGCAGCTTAACCCGGGACAGGGGCAATGAGCAGTTCTTC
>TRBV7-2|few|-|TRBJ1-1
CASSRRWGEHTEAFF
TGTGCCAGCAGCCGCCGGTGGGGAGAGCACACTGAAGCTTTCTTT
>TRBV2|-|-|TRBJ2-7
CASSELDRSLRYEQYF
TGTGCCAGCAGTGAGCTGGACAGATCTCTTAGGTACGAGCAGTACTTC
>TRBV4-3|few|-|TRBJ1-5
CASSQDSTNNQPQHF
TGCGCCAGCAGCCAAGATAGCACAAATAATCAGCCCCAGCATTTT
>TRBV6-5|-|-|TRBJ2-7
CASSTAPLGYEQYF
TGTGCCAGCAGCACCGCACCCTTGGGCTACGAGCAGTACTTC
>TRBV7-2|few|TRBD2|TRBJ2-3
CASSTRTSKDTQYF
TGTGCCAGCAGCACCCGGACTAGCAAAGATACGCAGTATTTT
>TRBV12-3/TRBV12-4|many|TRBD1|TRBJ2-1
CASSVGQGTRYNEQFF
TGTGCCAGCAGTGTCGGACAGGGGACCCGATACAATGAGCAGTTCTTC
>TRBV12-3/TRBV12-4|-|-|TRBJ1-1
CASRYEIRNTETFF
TGTGCCAGCAGGTATGAAATCAGGAACACTGAAACTTTCTTT
>TRBV10-3|-|TRBD2|TRBJ2-7
CAISRAGGPYEQYF
TGTGCCATCAGCCGAGCGGGGGGCCCTTACGAGCAGTACTTC
>TRBV6-6|once|TRBD2|TRBJ2-2
CASIDGLGSGELFF
TGTGCCAGCATCGACGGACTAGGAAGCGGGGAGCTGTTTTTT
>TRBV7-9|-|-|TRBJ2-7
CASSLMGGGETRYF
TGTGCCAGCAGCTTAATGGGTGGGGGCGAGACCCGGTACTTC
>TRBV9|few|TRBD1|TRBJ2-6
CASSQGQGTFNVLTF
TGTGCCAGCAGCCAGGGACAGGGGACTTTCAACGTCCTGACTTTC
>TRBV12-3/TRBV12-4|few|-|TRBJ2-6
CASSFDSAGANVLTF
TGTGCCAGCAGCTTCGACAGCGCTGGGGCCAACGTCCTGACTTTC
>TRBV7-9|-|-|TRBJ2-1
CASSLVPRVALGEQFF
TGTGCCAGCAGCTTAGTCCCCAGGGTGGCACTGGGGGAGCAGTTCTTC
>TRBV20-1|-|-|TRBJ2-3
CSARVQAGTDTQYF
TGCAGTGCTAGAGTCCAGGCCGGTACAGATACGCAGTATTTT
>TRBV9|-|TRBD1|TRBJ1-5
CASSVGADREDSQPQHF
TGTGCCAGCAGCGTAGGTGCGGACAGGGAGGATTCTCAGCCCCAGCATTTT
>TRBV6-5|many|TRBD2|TRBJ2-4
CASSSGGKNIQYF
TGTGCCAGCAGTTCGGGGGGCAAAAACATTCAGTACTTC
>TRBV7-9|few|TRBD1|TRBJ1-6
CASSSRGTGDPLLGSPLHF
TGTGCCAGCAGCTCGAGGGGGACAGGGGACCCCCTACTGGGTTCACCCCTCCACTTT
>TRBV5-1|-|TRBD2|TRBJ2-3
CASSLASAGAGGRTDTQYF
TGCGCCAGCAGCTTGGCCTCGGCCGGTGCGGGGGGGCGCACAGATACGCAGTATTTT
>TRBV7-7|many|TRBD2|TRBJ2-1
CASSFGTSGVNEQFF
TGTGCTAGCAGCTTCGGGACTAGCGGGGTCAATGAGCAGTTCTTC
>TRBV10-3|-|TRBD1|TRBJ1-1
CAIRPDRKNTEAFF
TGTGCCATCAGGCCGGACAGGAAGAACACTGAAGCTTTCTTT
>TRBV12-3/TRBV12-4|-|TRBD1|TRBJ1-2
CASSYQGGQRSGYTF
TGTGCCAGCAGTTATCAGGGGGGACAGAGGTCTGGCTACACCTTC
>TRBV2|-|-|TRBJ1-2
CASSGGPVQAGYTF
TGTGCCAGCAGCGGCGGGCCGGTCCAGGCGGGCTACACCTTC